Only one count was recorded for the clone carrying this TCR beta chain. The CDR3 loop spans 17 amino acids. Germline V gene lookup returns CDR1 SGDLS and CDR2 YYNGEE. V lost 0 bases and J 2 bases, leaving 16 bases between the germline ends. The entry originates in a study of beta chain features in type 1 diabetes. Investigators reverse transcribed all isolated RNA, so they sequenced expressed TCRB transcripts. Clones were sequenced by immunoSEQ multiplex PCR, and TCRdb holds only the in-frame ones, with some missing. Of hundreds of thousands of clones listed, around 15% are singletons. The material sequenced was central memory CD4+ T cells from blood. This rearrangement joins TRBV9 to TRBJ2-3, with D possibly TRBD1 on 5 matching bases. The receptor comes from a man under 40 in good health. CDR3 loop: CASSVEPGHGHTDTQYF. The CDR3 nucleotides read TGTGCCAGCAGCGTAGAACCTGGTCATGGACACACAGATACGCAGTATTTT.